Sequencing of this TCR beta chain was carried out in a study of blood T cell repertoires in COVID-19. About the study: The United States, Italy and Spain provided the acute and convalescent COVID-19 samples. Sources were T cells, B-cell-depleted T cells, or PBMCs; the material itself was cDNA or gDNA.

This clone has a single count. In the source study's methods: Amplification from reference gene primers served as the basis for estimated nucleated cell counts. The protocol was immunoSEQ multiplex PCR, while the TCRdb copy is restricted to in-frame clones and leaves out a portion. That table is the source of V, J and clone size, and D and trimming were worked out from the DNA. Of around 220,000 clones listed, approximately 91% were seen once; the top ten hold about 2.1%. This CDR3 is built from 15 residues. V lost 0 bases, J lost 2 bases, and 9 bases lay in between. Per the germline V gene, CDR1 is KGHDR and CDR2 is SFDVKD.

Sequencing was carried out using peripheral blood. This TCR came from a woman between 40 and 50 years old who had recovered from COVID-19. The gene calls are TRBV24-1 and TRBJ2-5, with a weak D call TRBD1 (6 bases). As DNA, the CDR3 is TGTGCCACCAGTGATTTGGTAGGACAGCAAGAGACCCAGTACTTC. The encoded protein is CATSDLVGQQETQYF.